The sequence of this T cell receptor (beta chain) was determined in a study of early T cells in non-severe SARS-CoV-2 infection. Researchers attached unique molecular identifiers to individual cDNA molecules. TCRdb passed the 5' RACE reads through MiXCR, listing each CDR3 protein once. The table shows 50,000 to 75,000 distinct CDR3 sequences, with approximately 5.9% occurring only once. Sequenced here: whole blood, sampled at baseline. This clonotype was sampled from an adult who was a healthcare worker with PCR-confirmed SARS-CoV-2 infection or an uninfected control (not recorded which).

Written as DNA, the CDR3 is TGTGCCATCAGTGACCCCCGACAGAACAATGAGCAGTTCTTC. Translating it yields CAISDPRQNNEQFF. The chain employs TRBV10-3 and TRBJ2-1; the D gene is possibly TRBD1 (5 bases). Germline CDR1 is ENHRY and CDR2 is SYGVKD. CDR3 length: 14 amino acids. V was shortened by 3 bases and J by 5 bases, with 11 bases between the two germline ends.